The 5 T cell receptor beta chains given below trace back to one sample, sequenced in a study of T-cell memory formation after mild COVID-19. A single record per CDR3 protein comes from TCRdb applying MiXCR to the 5' RACE reads. Among hundreds of thousands of distinct CDR3 sequences listed, approximately 15% were seen once. The sample comprised PBMCs or a T cell subset sorted from them (not recorded which). All receptors come from a young man who had mild COVID-19 (a few samples of this study predate the infection). Cell type and time point are not known.

The chain links TRBV7-9 to TRBJ1-1; no reliable D call. CDR1 and CDR2 from the germline V gene are SEHNR and FQNEAQ (reference sequence). The CDR3 length is 13 residues. V dropped 4 bases and J dropped 2 bases, with 8 bases sitting between them. The CDR3 reads CASSSAYNTEAFF. In DNA, the CDR3 is TGTGCCAGCAGCTCCGCTTACAACACTGAAGCTTTCTTT.

This clonotype was observed at least ten times. The gene calls are TRBV12-3 or TRBV12-4 and TRBJ1-6, with D possibly being TRBD1 (5 bases). V was trimmed by 8 bases and J by 7 bases, leaving 15 bases between them. The CDR3 covers 14 residues. In DNA, the CDR3 is TGTGCCAGCGGGGCCCCCGGGGGGAATTCACCCCTCCACTTT. Encoded protein: CASGAPGGNSPLHF.

The chain is built from TRBV7-6 and TRBJ2-7; 9 bases agree with TRBD1. The length of the CDR3 is 16 residues. The germline V gene has CDR1 SGHVS and CDR2 FNYEAQ. Trimming removed 4 bases from V and 0 bases from J; junction bases left unmatched: 7. CDR3 bases: TGTGCCAGCAGCTCCCCCGGGACAGGGAACTCCTACGAGCAGTACTTC. It specifies CASSSPGTGNSYEQYF.

This clonotype came up many times. This chain connects TRBV7-9 to TRBJ2-2; TRBD2 matches 16 bases. Per germline, CDR1 SEHNR and CDR2 FQNEAQ (reference sequence). The CDR3 length is 18 residues. V was clipped by 4 bases and J by 2 bases; unmatched bases: 4. The CDR3 DNA reads TGTGCCAGCAGCTCCGGGACTAGCGGGGGGGTTAACACCGGGGAGCTGTTTTTT. Translated: CASSSGTSGGVNTGELFF.

This clonotype was seen at least ten times. The CDR3 coding sequence is TGCGCCAGCAGCTTTGGCAGGGGGTATGAGACCCAGTACTTC. This gives the protein CASSFGRGYETQYF. V is TRBV5-1 and J is TRBJ2-5; 7 bases align to TRBD1. V shed 2 bases, J shed 5 bases, and the junction held 6 bases outside the gene matches. In germline, CDR1 is SGHRS, CDR2 YFSETQ. The CDR3 loop spans 14 amino acids.